This is a list of T cell receptor beta chains from one sample in a study of shared clonotypes between healthy human individuals. Measured with immunoSEQ multiplex PCR; TCRdb has only the in-frame clones, and not every one. The table has approximately 470,000 clones, roughly 80% seen once; the top ten hold over 9.5%. Material: PBMCs. The receptors derive from a woman in her 40s in good health. Some clones in this sample may be carry-over from other donors' samples. CDR3s include the opening cysteine and the closing phenylalanine or tryptophan. Fields, in order: clone size, V gene, J gene, D gene, CDR3 length, CDR3 protein, CDR3 DNA. A D gene is named only where the DNA matches it firmly. Not every row has a clone size; where given, it reads once, few, many or a size class.

size: -; V: TRBV15; J: TRBJ2-3; D: -; length: 12; CDR3: CATSRGTDTQYF; DNA: TGTGCCACCAGCAGAGGAACGGATACGCAGTATTTT
size: -; V: TRBV2; J: TRBJ1-1; D: -; length: 15; CDR3: CASRANQAVSVEAFF; DNA: TGTGCCAGCAGAGCGAACCAGGCCGTGTCAGTTGAAGCTTTCTTT
size: -; V: TRBV28; J: TRBJ1-5; D: -; length: 15; CDR3: CASSTQGFGNQPQHF; DNA: TGTGCCAGCAGTACTCAGGGTTTCGGCAATCAGCCCCAGCATTTT
size: few; V: TRBV7-2; J: TRBJ1-1; D: TRBD1; length: 16; CDR3: CASSLASTGGKTEAFF; DNA: TGTGCCAGCAGCTTAGCTAGCACAGGGGGGAAGACTGAAGCTTTCTTT
size: -; V: TRBV7-5; J: TRBJ1-4; D: -; length: 17; CDR3: CVRSLEGETLGGEKLFF; DNA: TGTGTCAGAAGCTTAGAGGGGGAAACCCTAGGAGGCGAAAAACTGTTTTTT
size: -; V: TRBV19; J: TRBJ2-3; D: -; length: 13; CDR3: CASSTRWTDTQYF; DNA: TGTGCCAGTAGTACCCGTTGGACAGATACGCAGTATTTT
size: few; V: TRBV4-2; J: TRBJ2-5; D: TRBD1; length: 16; CDR3: CASSQERQGAGETQYF; DNA: TGTGCCAGCAGCCAAGAGCGACAGGGGGCGGGGGAGACCCAGTACTTC
size: many; V: TRBV4-1; J: TRBJ2-7; D: TRBD2; length: 15; CDR3: CASSQGAGVVYEQYF; DNA: TGCGCCAGCAGCCAAGGAGCGGGAGTCGTCTACGAGCAGTACTTC
size: -; V: TRBV5-4; J: TRBJ2-7; D: -; length: 13; CDR3: CASSPTRWTEQYF; DNA: TGTGCCAGCAGCCCGACCCGTTGGACCGAGCAGTACTTC
size: -; V: TRBV9; J: TRBJ1-3; D: -; length: 17; CDR3: CASSVDSPGTGGNTIYF; DNA: TGTGCCAGCAGCGTAGATTCCCCAGGGACGGGGGGAAACACCATATATTTT
size: -; V: TRBV12-5; J: TRBJ1-1; D: -; length: 13; CDR3: CASGITANTEAFF; DNA: TGTGCTAGTGGGATTACAGCGAACACTGAAGCTTTCTTT
size: -; V: TRBV30; J: TRBJ2-3; D: -; length: 12; CDR3: CAWSVQADTQYF; DNA: TGTGCCTGGAGTGTACAGGCAGATACGCAGTATTTT
size: -; V: TRBV6-5; J: TRBJ2-3; D: TRBD2; length: 14; CDR3: CASKPGLAGDTQYF; DNA: TGTGCCAGCAAGCCGGGACTAGCGGGAGATACGCAGTATTTT
size: -; V: TRBV7-9; J: TRBJ2-7; D: -; length: 13; CDR3: CASSLDEGDEQYF; DNA: TGTGCCAGCAGCTTGGACGAAGGGGACGAGCAGTACTTC
size: -; V: TRBV10-3; J: TRBJ2-5; D: -; length: 13; CDR3: CAISSGDQETQYF; DNA: TGTGCCATCAGTTCGGGAGACCAAGAGACCCAGTACTTC
size: -; V: TRBV7-2; J: TRBJ2-7; D: TRBD1; length: 16; CDR3: CASSRTGQGTTYEQYF; DNA: TGTGCCAGCAGCCGCACTGGACAGGGGACTACGTACGAGCAGTACTTC
size: few; V: TRBV7-2; J: TRBJ2-5; D: -; length: 13; CDR3: CASSRGGEETQYF; DNA: TGTGCCAGCAGCCGAGGTGGGGAAGAGACCCAGTACTTC
size: -; V: TRBV11-2; J: TRBJ2-7; D: TRBD1; length: 14; CDR3: CASSLGQGLYEQYF; DNA: TGTGCCAGCAGCTTGGGACAGGGTCTCTACGAGCAGTACTTC
size: few; V: TRBV28; J: TRBJ2-3; D: TRBD2; length: 15; CDR3: CASNLPGLAGEPQYF; DNA: TGTGCCAGCAACTTACCGGGACTAGCGGGAGAACCGCAGTATTTT
size: -; V: TRBV5-1; J: TRBJ2-7; D: -; length: 13; CDR3: CASSLGGVYEQYF; DNA: TGCGCCAGCAGCTTGGGAGGGGTCTACGAGCAGTACTTC
size: -; V: TRBV5-8; J: TRBJ2-3; D: TRBD1; length: 15; CDR3: CASSIIGTATDTQYF; DNA: TGTGCCAGCAGCATAATCGGGACAGCCACAGATACGCAGTATTTT
size: -; V: TRBV7-3; J: TRBJ1-1; D: -; length: 13; CDR3: CASRTEANTEAFF; DNA: TGTGCCAGCAGGACGGAGGCGAACACTGAAGCTTTCTTT
size: once; V: TRBV7-8; J: TRBJ1-4; D: -; length: 16; CDR3: CASSLGDSPLVEKLFF; DNA: TGTGCCAGCAGCTTAGGTGACAGCCCACTTGTAGAAAAACTGTTTTTT
size: -; V: TRBV6-5; J: TRBJ2-3; D: -; length: 12; CDR3: CASSPGGGAQYF; DNA: TGTGCCAGCAGTCCGGGCGGTGGGGCGCAGTATTTT
size: -; V: TRBV6-1; J: TRBJ1-5; D: -; length: 13; CDR3: CASSEALGPGQHF; DNA: TGTGCCAGCAGTGAAGCGCTAGGGCCGGGCCAGCATTTT
size: -; V: TRBV19; J: TRBJ1-2; D: -; length: 15; CDR3: CASKPRDTDNYGYTF; DNA: TGTGCCAGCAAGCCGCGGGACACCGATAACTATGGCTACACCTTC
size: -; V: TRBV28; J: TRBJ2-2; D: TRBD2; length: 17; CDR3: CASSFHPGLAGPGELFF; DNA: TGTGCCAGCAGTTTCCACCCGGGACTAGCGGGGCCCGGGGAGCTGTTTTTT
size: once; V: TRBV7-6; J: TRBJ2-2; D: TRBD2; length: 16; CDR3: CASSLSSGRFTGELFF; DNA: TGTGCCAGCAGCTTATCTAGCGGGAGGTTCACCGGGGAGCTGTTTTTT
size: -; V: TRBV29-1; J: TRBJ1-5; D: -; length: 13; CDR3: CSVEVGLNQPQHF; DNA: TGCAGCGTTGAAGTGGGGCTCAATCAGCCCCAGCATTTT